This T cell receptor beta chain was identified in a study of OX40 agonist ivuxolimab in advanced cancers. Study overall: Ivuxolimab is a fully human IgG2 antibody that activates OX40 (CD134).

Germline trimming cut 1 base from V and 1 base from J; bases unmatched to any gene: 3. Germline CDR1 and CDR2: LNHNV and YYDKDF (reference sequence). The CDR3 is made up of 15 amino acids. Sequenced by immunoSEQ multiplex PCR; TCRdb stores in-frame clones only, minus some. Of approximately 73,000 clones in the sample, 70% to 90% were seen once. The gene calls are TRBV15 and TRBJ2-5; 7 positions match TRBD1. The sequence was collected from an adult with an advanced solid tumor such as melanoma, head and neck, liver or kidney cancer. The material was CD4+ or CD8+ T cells sorted from blood, obtained in a trial of the OX40 agonist ivuxolimab. This chain's CDR3 is CATSRAAGGQETQYF. CDR3 in DNA: TGTGCCACCAGCAGAGCCGCAGGGGGCCAAGAGACCCAGTACTTC.